Below, 13 T cell receptor beta chains from the same sample are listed, as sequenced in a study of T cell changes during pregnancy in multiple sclerosis. Profiled with immunoSEQ multiplex PCR; TCRdb holds only in-frame clones, not every one. The table shows around 54,000 clones, with around 90% occurring only once. This specimen was CD4+ T cells from peripheral blood mononuclear cells, taken after pregnancy. The source is a female donor in good health, enrolled as a control in a pregnancy study.

The V gene is TRBV5-1, the J gene TRBJ2-1; D uncertain. The V end lost 7 bases, the J end lost 7 bases, and 18 bases lay between the germline ends. CDR1 SGHRS and CDR2 YFSETQ come from the germline V gene. The CDR3 extends over 14 amino acids. The CDR3 DNA follows: TGCGCCAGCTGCCCGGGTCGGTCTCTGAATGAGCAGTTCTTC. Its translation: CASCPGRSLNEQFF.

CDR3 coding DNA: TGCGCCAGCAGCCCCCCGGGACAGCGCGATCAGCCCCAGCATTTT. Protein: CASSPPGQRDQPQHF. The chain carries TRBV10-2 and TRBJ1-5, with 7 positions matching TRBD1. V shed 6 bases, J shed 5 bases, and the junction held 10 bases outside the gene matches. Looked up from germline, CDR1 is WSHSY and CDR2 is SAAADI. The CDR3 loop spans 15 amino acids.

The V call is TRBV6-4, the J call TRBJ1-2; 9 bases are shared with TRBD1. The length of the CDR3 is 14 residues. Trimming took 4 bases from V and 7 from J; bases not matched to a gene: 7. CDR1 and CDR2 from the germline V gene are MRHNA and SNTAGT. The CDR3 is CASSASGTGTGYTF. CDR3 in DNA: TGTGCCAGCAGTGCCTCCGGGACAGGGACTGGCTACACCTTC.

This clone was picked up one time. The chain couples TRBV28 to TRBJ1-4, with TRBD1 identical over 8 bases. Germline CDR1 is MDHEN and CDR2 is SYDVKM. The CDR3 totals 17 residues. The J segment lost 1 base and the V segment lost 2 bases, leaving 6 bases of the junction unmatched. DNA of the CDR3: TGTGCCAGCAGTTTACGACAGGGGCTGGGAACTAATGAAAAACTGTTTTTT. It translates to CASSLRQGLGTNEKLFF.

This chain links TRBV10-2 with TRBJ1-6, with TRBD1 matching over 8 bases. Germline V gene data show CDR1 as WSHSY and CDR2 as SAAADI. This CDR3 has 19 residues. Trimming took 10 bases from V and 0 from J; bases not matched to a gene: 17. The chain's CDR3 is CATIGTGQDESSYNSPLHF. In nucleotides, the CDR3 is TGCGCCACCATCGGGACGGGACAGGACGAGAGCTCCTATAATTCACCCCTCCACTTT.

The V gene is TRBV5-1, the J gene TRBJ1-2, with 12 bases identical to TRBD1. With V trimmed by 4 bases and J by 0 bases, 16 bases remained unmatched. The length of the CDR3 is 20 residues. Germline CDR1 is SGHRS and CDR2 is YFSETQ. The DNA of the CDR3 is TGCGCCAGCAGCCGGATGGGGGGACAGGGGGCGTCCGGGACTAACTATGGCTACACCTTC. Translated, it gives CASSRMGGQGASGTNYGYTF. The complete variable domain, with remaining parts taken from reference TRBV5-1 and TRBJ1-2, reads KAGVTQTPRYLIKTRGQQVTLSCSPISGHRSVSWYQQTPGQGLQFLFEYFSETQRNKGNFPGRFSGRQFSNSRSEMNVSTLELGDSALYLCASSRMGGQGASGTNYGYTFGSGTRLTVV.

The chain uses TRBV7-3 and TRBJ2-1; 7 bases are a match to TRBD1. The CDR3 is 14 residues long. The germline V gene encodes CDR1 SGHTA and CDR2 FQGTGA. Losses at the gene ends were 1 base for V and 3 bases for J; bases not matched to a gene: 0. The CDR3 reads CASSLRDSYNEQFF. In nucleotides, the CDR3 is TGTGCCAGCAGCTTAAGGGACAGCTACAATGAGCAGTTCTTC.

This chain uses TRBV25-1 with TRBJ2-7, with TRBD1 matching 7 bases. The CDR3 length is 15 residues. CDR1 and CDR2 from the germline V gene are MGHDK and SYGVNS. V shed 3 bases, J shed 5 bases, and the junction held 10 bases outside the gene matches. CDR3 protein: CASSDSRGGYHEQYF. In DNA form, the CDR3 reads TGTGCCAGCAGTGATTCCCGAGGGGGCTACCACGAGCAGTACTTC.

CDR3 sequence: CASSGTGSDQPQHF. The CDR3 DNA reads TGCGCCAGCAGCGGGACAGGGTCTGATCAGCCCCAGCATTTT. The rearrangement joins TRBV10-2 to TRBJ1-5, with 9 bases matching TRBD1. The CDR3 loop spans 14 amino acids. V lost 6 bases to trimming and J lost 5 bases; unmatched junction nucleotides: 5. CDR1 is WSHSY, CDR2 SAAADI, per germline.

The CDR3 spells CASSEALARGKQFF. The CDR3 nucleotides are TGTGCCAGCAGTGAAGCGCTGGCCAGGGGGAAGCAGTTCTTC. This chain links TRBV2 with TRBJ2-1; 7 nucleotides agree with TRBD1. The junction had 7 bases not matched to a gene; V was cut back by 0 bases and J by 11 bases. CDR1 SNHLY and CDR2 FYNNEI come from the germline V gene. CDR3 length: 14 amino acids.

The V call is TRBV19, the J call TRBJ2-1; the match to TRBD2 covers 12 bases. V lost 5 bases and J lost 3; bases outside the gene matches: 5. The CDR3 totals 16 residues. Germline-derived CDR1 and CDR2 are LNHDA and SQIVND (reference sequence). CDR3: CASSVTSGSYYNEQFF. The CDR3 DNA follows: TGTGCCAGTAGTGTGACTAGCGGGAGTTACTACAATGAGCAGTTCTTC.

The rearrangement uses TRBV2 and TRBJ2-7; unclear D gene. Trimming removed 5 bases at V and 3 bases at J, with 8 bases between. There are 12 residues in the CDR3. Germline V gives CDR1 SNHLY, CDR2 FYNNEI. CDR3 bases: TGTGCCAGCAGTAGCGAAGGCTACGAGCAGTACTTC. Amino acid sequence: CASSSEGYEQYF.

This chain links TRBV6-5 with TRBJ2-7; D unresolved. Germline CDR1 is MNHEY and CDR2 is SVGAGI. This CDR3 comprises 14 residues. Between the trimmed V and J ends, which lost 4 bases and 3 bases, there was a span of 13 bases. The CDR3 nucleotides read TGTGCCAGCAGTTCGGTTGGAAACTACTACGAGCAGTACTTC. Translating gives CASSSVGNYYEQYF.